This T cell receptor (beta chain) was obtained from a study of blood T cell repertoires in COVID-19. For the study at large: The United States, Italy and Spain provided the acute and convalescent COVID-19 samples.

Original methodology: The authors estimated nucleated cell counts from reference gene primer amplification. TCRdb's copy holds only in-frame clones and misses some; the assay was immunoSEQ multiplex PCR. Clone size and the V and J calls come from that table; the DNA yielded D and trimming. Of some 40,000 clones listed, 84% are singletons. V lost 0 bases and J lost 9; bases outside the gene matches: 9. This CDR3 contains 16 residues. Per germline, CDR1 LNHDA and CDR2 SQIVND (reference sequence). V and J are TRBV19 and TRBJ2-1; 9 bases are a match to TRBD2. This sequence was found in a man aged 45-65 years with active or convalescent COVID-19. Input material: peripheral blood. This chain's CDR3 is CASSIEGGGALAEQFF. The CDR3 bases are TGTGCCAGTAGTATAGAGGGCGGGGGGGCCTTGGCTGAGCAGTTCTTC.